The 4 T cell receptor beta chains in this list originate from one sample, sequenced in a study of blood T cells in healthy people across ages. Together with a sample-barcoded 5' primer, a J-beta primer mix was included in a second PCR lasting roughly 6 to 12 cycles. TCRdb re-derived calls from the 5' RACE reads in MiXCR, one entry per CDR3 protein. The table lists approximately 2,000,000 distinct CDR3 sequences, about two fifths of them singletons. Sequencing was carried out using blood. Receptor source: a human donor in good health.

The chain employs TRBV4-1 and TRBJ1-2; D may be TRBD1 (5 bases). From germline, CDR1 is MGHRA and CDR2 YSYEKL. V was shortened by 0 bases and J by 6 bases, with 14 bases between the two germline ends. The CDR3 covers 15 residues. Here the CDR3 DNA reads TGCGCCAGCAGCCAAGATCCTACAGGAATCAATGGCTACACCTTC. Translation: CASSQDPTGINGYTF.

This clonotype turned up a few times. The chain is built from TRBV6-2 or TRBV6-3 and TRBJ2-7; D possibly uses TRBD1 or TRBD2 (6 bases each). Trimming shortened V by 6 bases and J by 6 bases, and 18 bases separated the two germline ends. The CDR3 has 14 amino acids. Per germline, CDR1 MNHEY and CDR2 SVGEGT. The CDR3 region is CASSPGAGDSEQYF. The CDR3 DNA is TGTGCCAGCAGCCCCGGGGCAGGGGACTCCGAGCAGTACTTC.

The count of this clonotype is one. In DNA form, the CDR3 reads TGTGCCAGCAGCTTAGAGGGGACTAGCGGGGGGGCCAGCAATGAGCAGTTCTTC. Translated: CASSLEGTSGGASNEQFF. The chain recombines TRBV11-3 with TRBJ2-1; 16 bases map to TRBD2. The CDR3 covers 18 residues. V gave up 0 bases and J gave up 6 bases; unmatched junction bases: 5. Germline CDR1 and CDR2: SGHNT and YENEEA.

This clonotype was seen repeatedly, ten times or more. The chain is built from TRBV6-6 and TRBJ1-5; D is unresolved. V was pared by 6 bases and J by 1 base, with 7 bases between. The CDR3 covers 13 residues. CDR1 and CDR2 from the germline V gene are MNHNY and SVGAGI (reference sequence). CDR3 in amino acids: CASSQSSNQPQHF. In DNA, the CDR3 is TGTGCCAGCAGCCAATCCAGCAATCAGCCCCAGCATTTT.